This entry concerns a single T cell receptor beta chain. What it recognizes is unknown. This sample was taken from a study of OX40 agonist ivuxolimab in advanced cancers. Study-level background: While on treatment, patients had intravenous ivuxolimab at 0.01 to 10 mg/kg every 2 weeks. Antecedent anti-PD-1, anti-PD-L1 or anti-CTLA-4 therapy was permissible, with about 39% having received some.

Trimming left V 6 bases short and J 0 bases short, with 8 bases between. The CDR3 has 13 amino acids. From germline, CDR1 is KGHSH and CDR2 LQKENI. Repertoires were generated with immunoSEQ multiplex PCR, while TCRdb's copy carries only in-frame clones and drops some. The sample records more than 50,000 clones, about 86% being singletons. Overall study results and limits: On average, CD8+ T cells had more expanded clones than CD4+.

This chain joins TRBV18 and TRBJ1-1, with no clear D. The sequenced sample was CD4+ or CD8+ T cells sorted from blood, obtained in a trial of the OX40 agonist ivuxolimab. This clonotype was obtained from an adult with an advanced solid tumor such as melanoma, head and neck, liver or kidney cancer. The CDR3 spells CASSPPMNTEAFF. The CDR3 nucleotides are TGTGCCAGCTCGCCCCCCATGAACACTGAAGCTTTCTTT.